These 28 T cell receptor beta chains were sequenced from one sample in a study of shared clonotypes between healthy human individuals. The naive CD8 fraction comprised CD45RO-negative cells positively selected for CCR7 and excluded terminally differentiated effector memory CD45RA+ cells. TCRdb keeps only in-frame clones here, not all; method: immunoSEQ multiplex PCR. Here the sample spans about 2 million clones, about 95% being singletons. Sequenced material: naive CD8+ T cells sorted from blood. The receptors shown here come from a man younger than 35 in good health.

The chain joins TRBV6-6 to TRBJ2-1, with 14 bases aligning to TRBD2. V dropped 0 bases and J dropped 9; count of bases not matched to a gene: 4. This CDR3 is 16 amino acids long. The germline V gene has CDR1 MNHNY and CDR2 SVGAGI (reference sequence). DNA for the CDR3: TGTGCCAGCAGTTACTCGGGGACTAGCGGGAGCGGTGAGCAGTTCTTC. Its translation: CASSYSGTSGSGEQFF.

A word on this clone: Other DNA sequences from this sample encode an identical CDR3 as well. V gene TRBV7-9 combines with J gene TRBJ2-7, with D maybe TRBD2 (5 bases). The CDR3 is made up of 13 amino acids. V was shortened by 3 bases and J by 3 bases, with 9 bases between the two germline ends. Germline V gives CDR1 SEHNR, CDR2 FQNEAQ (reference sequence). The CDR3: CASSFGGFYEQYF. CDR3 nucleotide sequence: TGTGCCAGCAGCTTTGGCGGGTTCTACGAGCAGTACTTC.

This clone was seen only a few times. The chain is built from TRBV15 and TRBJ1-1, with no clear D. The length of the CDR3 is 14 residues. Germline CDR1 is LNHNV and CDR2 is YYDKDF (reference sequence). V lost 5 bases, J lost 1 base, and 11 bases lay in between. The CDR3 coding sequence is TGTGCCACCAGCGCAGGTGGGGAGAACACTGAAGCTTTCTTT. Amino acid sequence: CATSAGGENTEAFF.

This clone was seen once. This sequence joins TRBV2 and TRBJ2-7; TRBD2 aligns across 8 bases. This CDR3 is 17 amino acids long. J gave up 1 base and V 3 bases, and 11 bases lay outside the gene matches. Per the germline V gene, CDR1 is SNHLY and CDR2 is FYNNEI. The CDR3 DNA follows: TGTGCCAGCAGTGATTCGATCGGACTAGCTTTATCCTACGAGCAGTACTTC. It encodes CASSDSIGLALSYEQYF. The full variable domain, rest sourced from reference TRBV2 and TRBJ2-7, is EPEVTQTPSHQVTQMGQEVILRCVPISNHLYFYWYRQILGQKVEFLVSFYNNEISEKSEIFDDQFSVERPDGSNFTLKIRSTKLEDSAMYFCASSDSIGLALSYEQYFGPGTRLTVT.

In DNA, the CDR3 is TGTGCCAGCAGTGTAACGAACACTGAAGCTTTCTTT. The encoded protein is CASSVTNTEAFF. The chain has TRBV28 and TRBJ1-1; D is unclear. CDR1 and CDR2 from the germline V gene are MDHEN and SYDVKM. The CDR3 is 12 residues long. The V end lost 5 bases, the J end lost 1 base, and 5 bases lay between the germline ends.

This rearrangement joins TRBV28 to TRBJ2-2, with 9 bases matching TRBD1. Trimming took 5 bases from V and 4 from J; bases not matched to a gene: 8. Germline CDR1 is MDHEN and CDR2 is SYDVKM. CDR3 length: 16 amino acids. CDR3: CASSGLQGARTGELFF. In DNA form, the CDR3 reads TGTGCCAGCAGTGGCCTACAGGGGGCGCGCACCGGGGAGCTGTTTTTT.

V gene TRBV5-1 combines with J gene TRBJ1-1; D not resolved. There are 15 residues in the CDR3. Germline assignment: CDR1 SGHRS and CDR2 YFSETQ. The V gene lost 0 bases and the J gene lost 2 bases, with 11 bases spanning the gap. The CDR3 nucleotides are TGCGCCAGCAGCTTGGAGGGATTGGGAAACACTGAAGCTTTCTTT. This encodes CASSLEGLGNTEAFF.

With respect to this clone: The sample carries other DNA sequences with the same CDR3. The chain links TRBV13 to TRBJ2-7; TRBD1 is a possible D gene (5 bases). V gave up 2 bases and J gave up 3 bases, with 8 bases separating them. Looked up from germline, CDR1 is PRHDT and CDR2 is FYEKMQ (reference sequence). The CDR3 is made up of 13 amino acids. CDR3 residues: CASSLRQSYEQYF. The CDR3 DNA reads as TGTGCCAGCAGCTTAAGACAGAGCTACGAGCAGTACTTC.

A remark on this clone: The same CDR3 is also encoded by other DNA sequences in this sample. The chain recombines TRBV4-3 with TRBJ2-7; D remains ambiguous. Germline lookup yields CDR1 LGHNA and CDR2 YSLEER. This CDR3 is built from 13 residues. V dropped 0 bases and J dropped 4 bases, with 7 bases sitting between them. CDR3 nucleotides: TGCGCCAGCAGCCAAGATAAGGGTTACGAGCAGTACTTC. The encoded protein is CASSQDKGYEQYF.

The chain joins TRBV9 to TRBJ2-2; TRBD2 is a possible D gene (5 bases). Looked up from germline, CDR1 is SGDLS and CDR2 is YYNGEE. The CDR3 totals 13 residues. Trimming pared 5 bases from V and 5 bases from J, leaving 10 bases between. The CDR3 region has the DNA TGTGCCAGCAGGGGAGTCCGGACCGGGGAGCTGTTTTTT. Residues: CASRGVRTGELFF.

The chain has TRBV5-6 and TRBJ2-7, with D possibly matching TRBD1 (5 bases). Trimming removed 2 bases from V and 6 bases from J, with 18 bases in between. Germline CDR1 is SGHDT and CDR2 is YYEEEE. The CDR3 has 15 residues. The CDR3 nucleotides read TGTGCCAGCAGCTTATCCCACACAGGAGAGGCCGAGCAGTACTTC. Protein sequence: CASSLSHTGEAEQYF.

This clone was observed a handful of times. The V call is TRBV7-9, the J call TRBJ2-7; 8 bases align to TRBD1. CDR3 length: 15 residues. Germline V gene lookup returns CDR1 SEHNR and CDR2 FQNEAQ (reference sequence). V trimming: 6 bases; J trimming: 1 base; junction bases outside the gene matches: 8. The CDR3 DNA reads TGTGCCAGCAGTCGGGACAGGACGGAATCCTACGAGCAGTACTTC. Protein: CASSRDRTESYEQYF.

The V call is TRBV15, the J call TRBJ2-7, with D unresolved. This CDR3 contains 13 residues. Trimming cost V 0 bases and J 6 bases, with 9 bases left between them. The germline V gene encodes CDR1 LNHNV and CDR2 YYDKDF (reference sequence). CDR3 coding DNA: TGTGCCACCAGCAGAGAGCTAGGGCCCGAGCAGTACTTC. It yields the protein CATSRELGPEQYF.

The chain carries TRBV27 and TRBJ1-2, with D hard to call. Germline V lookup: CDR1 MNHEY, CDR2 SMNVEV (reference sequence). Trimming pared 6 bases from V and 4 bases from J, leaving 12 bases between. The CDR3 has 13 amino acids. The CDR3 region has the DNA TGTGCCAGCAGAGGCAGGTCTGGCTATGGCTACACCTTC. The encoded protein is CASRGRSGYGYTF.

The CDR3 nucleotides read TGTGCCAGTAGTACCACTGAAGGCTCTGGAAACACCATATATTTT. Translating it yields CASSTTEGSGNTIYF. The chain couples TRBV19 to TRBJ1-3, with D uncertain. This CDR3 has 15 residues. The germline V gene encodes CDR1 LNHDA and CDR2 SQIVND (reference sequence). V lost 4 bases and J 0 bases, leaving 10 bases between the germline ends.

This clone was detected once. This rearrangement joins TRBV10-2 to TRBJ2-1, with D perhaps matching TRBD1 or TRBD2 (5 bases each). Trimming removed 3 bases at V and 7 bases at J, with 10 bases between. Germline CDR1 WSHSY, CDR2 SAAADI. The CDR3 consists of 13 residues. The CDR3 DNA sequence: TGCGCCAGCAGTGAAGGGTGGGGGAATGAGCAGTTCTTC. Translating it yields CASSEGWGNEQFF.

The chain is built from TRBV28 and TRBJ1-5; D gene uncertain. With 2 bases removed from V and 5 bases from J, the gap between germline ends came to 16 bases. CDR3 length equals 16 residues. Germline values: CDR1 MDHEN, CDR2 SYDVKM. In DNA, the CDR3 is TGTGCCAGCAGTTTAGGGTCGGCAGGTAGACATCAGCCCCAGCATTTT. It codes for CASSLGSAGRHQPQHF.

The J gene is TRBJ2-2, the V gene TRBV18, with TRBD2 as a possible D gene (5 bases). The germline CDR1 and CDR2 sequences are KGHSH and LQKENI. V was clipped by 2 bases and J by 7 bases, with 14 bases between them. The CDR3 totals 15 residues. The CDR3 is CASSPSRAVDGELFF. The CDR3 bases are TGTGCCAGCTCACCAAGTAGAGCGGTAGACGGGGAGCTGTTTTTT.

The chain joins TRBV28 to TRBJ1-5, with D perhaps matching TRBD1 (5 bases). This CDR3 is built from 14 residues. CDR1 is MDHEN and CDR2 is SYDVKM in the germline V gene. V was pared by 11 bases and J by 5 bases, with 19 bases between. The CDR3 spells CASQPLVGDQPQHF. In nucleotides, the CDR3 is TGTGCCTCCCAACCCTTAGTGGGGGATCAGCCCCAGCATTTT.

The chain combines TRBV27 with TRBJ2-3; 8 nucleotides align to TRBD2. CDR3 length equals 14 residues. CDR1 and CDR2 (germline): MNHEY, SMNVEV (reference sequence). With V trimmed by 8 bases and J by 0 bases, 4 bases remained unmatched. CDR3: CASGSGGSTDTQYF. The DNA for the CDR3 is TGTGCCAGCGGGAGCGGGGGAAGCACAGATACGCAGTATTTT.

This chain connects TRBV5-6 to TRBJ2-2, with D uncertain. Germline V CDR1 and CDR2: SGHDT, YYEEEE. The CDR3 spans 12 residues. Trimming left V 4 bases short and J 3 bases short, with 4 bases between. Here the CDR3 reads CASSLYTGELFF. In DNA, the CDR3 is TGTGCCAGCAGCCTCTACACCGGGGAGCTGTTTTTT.

This clone was seen once. This sequence joins TRBV7-8 and TRBJ2-3; maybe TRBD2 (5 bases). Per germline, CDR1 SGHVS and CDR2 FQNEAQ. CDR3 length: 15 residues. The V end lost 5 bases, the J end lost 2 bases, and 14 bases lay between the germline ends. This CDR3 is CASSPGLPPTDTQYF. CDR3 in DNA: TGTGCCAGCAGCCCGGGATTACCCCCCACAGATACGCAGTATTTT. The full variable domain, completed using reference TRBV7-8 and TRBJ2-3, is GAGVSQSPRYKVAKRGQDVALRCDPISGHVSLFWYQQALGQGPEFLTYFQNEAQLDKSGLPSDRFFAERPEGSVSTLKIQRTQQEDSAVYLCASSPGLPPTDTQYFGPGTRLTVL.

This chain joins TRBV4-3 and TRBJ2-2; D could derive from TRBD1 or TRBD2 (6 bases each). V dropped 6 bases and J dropped 4 bases, with 12 bases sitting between them. The CDR3 spans 14 residues. Per the germline V gene, CDR1 is LGHNA and CDR2 is YSLEER. The CDR3 loop reads CASRGGRTTGELFF. CDR3 nucleotide sequence: TGCGCCAGCAGAGGGGGGAGAACCACCGGGGAGCTGTTTTTT.

This chain links TRBV4-3 with TRBJ1-5; possible D gene TRBD1, 5 bases. Germline V gives CDR1 LGHNA, CDR2 YSLEER. This CDR3 has 13 amino acids. V lost 0 bases and J lost 15, with 15 bases in between. DNA for the CDR3: TGCGCCAGCAGCCAAGATCTTCAGGGTCTGAGGCATTTT. Its protein product is CASSQDLQGLRHF.

The genes are TRBV19 and TRBJ2-7; D is uncertain. The V gene lost 5 bases and the J gene lost 3 bases, with 8 bases spanning the gap. The CDR3 spans 12 residues. The V gene's germline CDR1 is LNHDA and CDR2 SQIVND (reference sequence). For the CDR3, the DNA is TGTGCCAGTAGTGGGCAGTACTACGAGCAGTACTTC. This sequence encodes CASSGQYYEQYF.

Note on this clone: At the DNA level, this CDR3 is encoded by other sequences in the same sample as well. The J gene is TRBJ2-1, the V gene TRBV30; D assignment may be TRBD1 or TRBD2 (6 bases each). The germline V gene has CDR1 GTSNPN and CDR2 SVGIG (reference sequence). The CDR3 has 13 residues. V was cut by 0 bases and J by 7 bases, with 10 bases left in between. CDR3 amino acids: CAWSVLGGNEQFF. CDR3 in DNA: TGTGCCTGGAGTGTATTAGGGGGGAATGAGCAGTTCTTC.

The V and J genes are TRBV5-6 and TRBJ1-2; D possibly corresponds to TRBD1 (5 bases). This CDR3 has 14 amino acids. Trimming took off 4 bases at V and 0 bases at J, with 10 bases between the two ends. The germline gives CDR1 SGHDT, CDR2 YYEEEE. For the CDR3, the DNA is TGTGCCAGCAGCCCGGGACGGACTAACTATGGCTACACCTTC. Protein sequence: CASSPGRTNYGYTF.

This sequence joins TRBV5-4 and TRBJ2-7; the D is unclear. Trimming removed 0 bases at V and 4 bases at J, with 14 bases between. This CDR3 is 15 amino acids long. CDR1 and CDR2 from the germline V gene are SGHNT and YYREEE (reference sequence). CDR3 DNA sequence: TGTGCCAGCAGCTTGGGGGTGGGGAACTCGTACGAGCAGTACTTC. The encoded protein is CASSLGVGNSYEQYF.